These 9 T cell receptor beta chains were sequenced from one sample in a study of T cell responses to AZD1222 COVID-19 vaccine. Method: immunoSEQ multiplex PCR; TCRdb's copy keeps in-frame clones and lacks some. Found here are approximately 110,000 clones, over 85% of them singletons; the top ten hold 2% to 2.5%. The input for sequencing was peripheral blood, taken on day 0 of AZD1222 vaccination. These TCRs come from an adult in good health.

The genes are TRBV7-2 and TRBJ1-1, with D uncertain. The CDR3 extends over 12 amino acids. Per germline, CDR1 SGHTA and CDR2 FQGNSA. The V end lost 8 bases, the J end lost 0 bases, and 7 bases lay between the germline ends. The CDR3, as DNA: TGTGCCAGCGGGTACATGAACACTGAAGCTTTCTTT. It is translated as CASGYMNTEAFF.

This clone was observed once. V gene TRBV4-1 combines with J gene TRBJ2-3; possibly TRBD1 for D (5 bases). Germline V lookup: CDR1 MGHRA, CDR2 YSYEKL. The length of the CDR3 is 13 residues. V lost 3 bases and J lost 6, with 10 bases in between. The CDR3 DNA sequence: TGCGCCAGCAGCCACCTCAGGGTTGATACGCAGTATTTT. Encoded protein: CASSHLRVDTQYF.

V is TRBV7-9 and J is TRBJ2-1; a weak D match, TRBD2 (5 bases). This CDR3 has 15 residues. V was pared by 6 bases and J by 3 bases, with 15 bases between. The germline gives CDR1 SEHNR, CDR2 FQNEAQ (reference sequence). For the CDR3, the DNA is TGTGCCAGCAGTGCAGCGGATCCTTACTACAATGAGCAGTTCTTC. It specifies CASSAADPYYNEQFF.

This sequence joins TRBV19 and TRBJ1-1; D possibly corresponds to TRBD1 (5 bases). Trimming shortened V by 3 bases and J by 1 base, and 18 bases separated the two germline ends. Per germline, CDR1 LNHDA and CDR2 SQIVND (reference sequence). CDR3 length equals 17 residues. The CDR3 coding sequence is TGTGCCAGTAGTATTTGGGGACCCCCCTCAGGGAACACTGAAGCTTTCTTT. It translates to CASSIWGPPSGNTEAFF.

This clone was counted once. The V gene is TRBV5-1, the J gene TRBJ2-7, with D possibly TRBD1 on 5 matching bases. Germline values: CDR1 SGHRS, CDR2 YFSETQ. Trimming took off 7 bases at V and 2 bases at J, with 16 bases between the two ends. The CDR3 has 14 amino acids. In DNA form, the CDR3 reads TGCGCCAGCCAGCTCGGCCAGGGCCCCTACGAGCAGTACTTC. Protein product: CASQLGQGPYEQYF.

J is TRBJ1-1 and V is TRBV27; 7 nucleotides line up with TRBD1. Germline trimming cut 0 bases from V and 2 bases from J; bases unmatched to any gene: 3. The V gene's germline CDR1 is MNHEY and CDR2 SMNVEV (reference sequence). The CDR3 is 15 residues long. CDR3: CASSLSRTGNTEAFF. The DNA for the CDR3 is TGTGCCAGCAGTTTATCTAGGACAGGCAACACTGAAGCTTTCTTT.

The V gene is TRBV20-1, the J gene TRBJ1-5, with D possibly TRBD1 on 5 matching bases. Trimming removed 3 bases from V and 0 bases from J, with 12 bases in between. Germline V gene data show CDR1 as DFQATT and CDR2 as SNEGSKA (reference sequence). This CDR3 contains 15 residues. The CDR3 bases are TGCAGTGCTAGTTCCAGGGAGAGTAGCAATCAGCCCCAGCATTTT. Its translation: CSASSRESSNQPQHF.

The count of this clone is one. The V gene is TRBV9, the J gene TRBJ2-7, with D possibly matching TRBD1 (8 bases). Germline V lookup: CDR1 SGDLS, CDR2 YYNGEE. Trimming took off 0 bases at V and 7 bases at J, with 17 bases between the two ends. CDR3 length equals 15 residues. The CDR3 spells CASSVDSGQGGEQYF. CDR3 bases: TGTGCCAGCAGCGTAGATAGCGGACAGGGAGGGGAGCAGTACTTC. Supplemented by reference TRBV9 and TRBJ2-7, the full variable domain reads DSGVTQTPKHLITATGQRVTLRCSPRSGDLSVYWYQQSLDQGLQFLIQYYNGEERAKGNILERFSAQQFPDLHSELNLSSLELGDSALYFCASSVDSGQGGEQYFGPGTRLTVT.

The genes are TRBV5-1 and TRBJ2-3; TRBD2 agrees at 12 bases. CDR3 length: 17 residues. With V trimmed by 0 bases and J by 5 bases, 7 bases remained unmatched. CDR1 SGHRS and CDR2 YFSETQ come from the germline V gene. As DNA, the CDR3 is TGCGCCAGCAGCTTGGAGTCTAGCGGGGGGGCTGGAGATACGCAGTATTTT. Protein: CASSLESSGGAGDTQYF.